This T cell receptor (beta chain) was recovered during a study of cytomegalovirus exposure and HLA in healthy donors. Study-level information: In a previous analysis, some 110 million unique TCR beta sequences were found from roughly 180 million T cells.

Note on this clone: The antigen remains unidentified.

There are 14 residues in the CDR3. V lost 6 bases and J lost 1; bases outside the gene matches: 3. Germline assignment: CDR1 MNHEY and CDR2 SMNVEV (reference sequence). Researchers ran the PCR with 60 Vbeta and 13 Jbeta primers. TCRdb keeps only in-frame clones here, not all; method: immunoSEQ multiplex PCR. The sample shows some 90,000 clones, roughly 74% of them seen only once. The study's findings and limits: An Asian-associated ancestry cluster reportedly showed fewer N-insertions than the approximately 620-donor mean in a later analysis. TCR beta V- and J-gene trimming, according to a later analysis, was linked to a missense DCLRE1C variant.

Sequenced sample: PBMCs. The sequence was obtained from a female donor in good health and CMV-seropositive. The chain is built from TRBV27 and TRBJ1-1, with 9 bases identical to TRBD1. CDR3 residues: CASSVDRGNTEAFF. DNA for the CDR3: TGTGCCAGCAGCGTGGACAGGGGGAACACTGAAGCTTTCTTT.